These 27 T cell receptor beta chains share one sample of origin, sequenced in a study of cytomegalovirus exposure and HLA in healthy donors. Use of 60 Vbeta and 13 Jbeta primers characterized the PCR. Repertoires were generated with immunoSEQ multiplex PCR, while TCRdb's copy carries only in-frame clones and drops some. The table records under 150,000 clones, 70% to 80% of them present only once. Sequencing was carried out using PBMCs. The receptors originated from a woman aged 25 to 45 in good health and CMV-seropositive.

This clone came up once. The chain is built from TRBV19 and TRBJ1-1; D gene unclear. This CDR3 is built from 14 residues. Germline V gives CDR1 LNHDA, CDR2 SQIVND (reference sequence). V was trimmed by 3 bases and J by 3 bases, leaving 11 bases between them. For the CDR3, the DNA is TGTGCCAGTAGTATGTGGGCCGGGGACACTGAAGCTTTCTTT. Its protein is CASSMWAGDTEAFF.

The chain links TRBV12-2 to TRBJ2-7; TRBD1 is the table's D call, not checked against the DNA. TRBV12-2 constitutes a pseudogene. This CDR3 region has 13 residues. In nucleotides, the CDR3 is TGTGCAAGTCGCTTAGCTTCCACCTACGAGCAGTACTTC. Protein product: CASRLASTYEQYF.

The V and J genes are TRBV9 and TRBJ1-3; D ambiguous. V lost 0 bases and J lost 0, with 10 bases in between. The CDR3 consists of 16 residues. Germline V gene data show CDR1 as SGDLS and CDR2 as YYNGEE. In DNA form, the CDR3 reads TGTGCCAGCAGCGTAGGAGGATACGACTCTGGAAACACCATATATTTT. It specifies CASSVGGYDSGNTIYF.

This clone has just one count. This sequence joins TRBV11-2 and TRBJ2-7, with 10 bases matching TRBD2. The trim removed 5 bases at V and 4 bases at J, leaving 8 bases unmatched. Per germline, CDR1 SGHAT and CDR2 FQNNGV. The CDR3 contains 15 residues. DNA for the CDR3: TGTGCCAGCAGCCTAGCACTAGCGGGAAGGTACGAGCAGTACTTC. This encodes CASSLALAGRYEQYF.

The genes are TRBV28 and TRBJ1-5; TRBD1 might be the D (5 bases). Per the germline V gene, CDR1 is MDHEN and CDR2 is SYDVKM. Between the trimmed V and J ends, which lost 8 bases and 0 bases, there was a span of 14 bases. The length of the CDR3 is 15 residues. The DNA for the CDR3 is TGTGCCAGCTTCTCTAAGGGGAATAGCAATCAGCCCCAGCATTTT. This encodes CASFSKGNSNQPQHF.

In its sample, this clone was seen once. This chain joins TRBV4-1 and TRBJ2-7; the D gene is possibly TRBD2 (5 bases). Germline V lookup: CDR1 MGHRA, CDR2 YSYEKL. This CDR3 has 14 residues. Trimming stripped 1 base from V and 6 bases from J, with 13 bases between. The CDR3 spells CASSQGEGAGEQYF. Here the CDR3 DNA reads TGCGCCAGCAGCCAAGGCGAGGGAGCTGGCGAGCAGTACTTC.

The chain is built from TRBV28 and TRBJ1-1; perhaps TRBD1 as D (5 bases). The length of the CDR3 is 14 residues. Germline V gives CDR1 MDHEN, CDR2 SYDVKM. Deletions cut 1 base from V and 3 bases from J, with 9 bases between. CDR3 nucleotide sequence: TGTGCCAGCAGTTTATCCGGGGGTTACACTGAAGCTTTCTTT. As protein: CASSLSGGYTEAFF. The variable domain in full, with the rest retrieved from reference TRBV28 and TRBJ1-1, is DVKVTQSSRYLVKRTGEKVFLECVQDMDHENMFWYRQDPGLGLRLIYFSYDVKMKEKGDIPEGYSVSREKKERFSLILESASTNQTSMYLCASSLSGGYTEAFFGQGTRLTVV.

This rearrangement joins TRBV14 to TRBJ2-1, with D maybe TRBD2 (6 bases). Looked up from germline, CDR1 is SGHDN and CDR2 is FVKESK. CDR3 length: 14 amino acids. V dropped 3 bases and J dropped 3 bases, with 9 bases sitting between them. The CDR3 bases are TGTGCCAGCAGCCATACGGGACTCTACAATGAGCAGTTCTTC. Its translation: CASSHTGLYNEQFF.

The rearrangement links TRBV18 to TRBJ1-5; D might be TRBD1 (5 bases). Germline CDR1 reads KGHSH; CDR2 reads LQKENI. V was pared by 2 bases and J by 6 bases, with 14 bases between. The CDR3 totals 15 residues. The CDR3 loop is CASSPSVNQGQPQHF. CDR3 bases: TGTGCCAGCTCACCATCTGTGAATCAGGGTCAGCCCCAGCATTTT.

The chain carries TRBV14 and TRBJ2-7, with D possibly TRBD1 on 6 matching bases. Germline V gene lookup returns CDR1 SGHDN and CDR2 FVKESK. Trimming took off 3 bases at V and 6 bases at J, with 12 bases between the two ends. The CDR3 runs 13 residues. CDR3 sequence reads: CASSQPPGAEQYF. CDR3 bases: TGTGCCAGCAGCCAGCCCCCAGGGGCCGAGCAGTACTTC.

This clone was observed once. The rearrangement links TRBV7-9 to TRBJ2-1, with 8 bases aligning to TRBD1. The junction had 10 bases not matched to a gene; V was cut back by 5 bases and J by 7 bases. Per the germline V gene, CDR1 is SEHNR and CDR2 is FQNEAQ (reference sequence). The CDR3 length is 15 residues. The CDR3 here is CASSTRTGLRNEQFF. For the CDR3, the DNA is TGTGCCAGCAGCACCAGGACAGGGTTGAGGAATGAGCAGTTCTTC.

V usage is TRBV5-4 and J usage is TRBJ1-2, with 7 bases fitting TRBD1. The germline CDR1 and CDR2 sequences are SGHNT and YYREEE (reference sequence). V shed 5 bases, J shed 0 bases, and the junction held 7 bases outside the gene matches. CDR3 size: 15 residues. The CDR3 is CASSFQGGANYGYTF. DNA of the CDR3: TGTGCCAGCAGTTTTCAAGGGGGCGCTAACTATGGCTACACCTTC.

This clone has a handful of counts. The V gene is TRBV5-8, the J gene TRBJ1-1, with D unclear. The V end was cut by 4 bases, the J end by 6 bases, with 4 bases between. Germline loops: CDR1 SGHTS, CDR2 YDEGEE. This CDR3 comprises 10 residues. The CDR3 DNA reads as TGTGCCAGCAGCGGAGCTGAAGCTTTCTTT. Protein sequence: CASSGAEAFF.

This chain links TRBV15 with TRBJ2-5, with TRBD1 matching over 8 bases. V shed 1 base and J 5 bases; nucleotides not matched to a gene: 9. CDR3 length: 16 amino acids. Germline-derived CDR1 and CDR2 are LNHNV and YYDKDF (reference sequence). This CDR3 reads CATSRGAKTGDETQYF. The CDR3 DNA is TGTGCCACCAGCAGAGGGGCGAAGACAGGGGATGAGACCCAGTACTTC.

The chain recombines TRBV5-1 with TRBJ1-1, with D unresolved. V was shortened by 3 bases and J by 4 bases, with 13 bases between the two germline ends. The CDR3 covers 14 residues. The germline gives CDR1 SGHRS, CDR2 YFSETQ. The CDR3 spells CASSSSGSGTEAFF. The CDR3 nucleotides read TGCGCCAGCAGCTCATCTGGATCGGGCACTGAAGCTTTCTTT.

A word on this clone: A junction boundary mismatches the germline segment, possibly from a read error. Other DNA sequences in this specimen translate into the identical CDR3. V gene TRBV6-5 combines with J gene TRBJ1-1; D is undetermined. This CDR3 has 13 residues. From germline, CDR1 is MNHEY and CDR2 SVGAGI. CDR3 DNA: TGTGCCAGCAGTTACAGTCGGAGGACTGAGGCTTTCTTT. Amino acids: CASSYSRRTEAFF.

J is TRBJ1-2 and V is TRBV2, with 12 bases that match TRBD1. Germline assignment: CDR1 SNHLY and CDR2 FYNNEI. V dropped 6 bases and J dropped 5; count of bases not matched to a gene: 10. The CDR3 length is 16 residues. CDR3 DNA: TGTGCCAGCAGAGGGGTTGGGACAGGGGGCCGATATGGCTACACCTTC. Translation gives CASRGVGTGGRYGYTF.

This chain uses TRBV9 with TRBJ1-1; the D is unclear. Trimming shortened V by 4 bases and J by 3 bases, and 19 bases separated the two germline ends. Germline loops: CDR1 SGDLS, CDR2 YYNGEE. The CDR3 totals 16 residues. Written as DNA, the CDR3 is TGTGCCAGCAGCCCACCGGCTTTCGACGGAGACACTGAAGCTTTCTTT. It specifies CASSPPAFDGDTEAFF.

This CDR3 is CASSPSDTYEQYF. DNA of the CDR3: TGTGCCAGCTCACCATCGGACACCTACGAGCAGTACTTC. The J gene is TRBJ2-7, the V gene TRBV18; TRBD1 might be the D (5 bases). Trimming stripped 2 bases from V and 2 bases from J, with 7 bases between. Germline lookup yields CDR1 KGHSH and CDR2 LQKENI. CDR3 size: 13 residues.

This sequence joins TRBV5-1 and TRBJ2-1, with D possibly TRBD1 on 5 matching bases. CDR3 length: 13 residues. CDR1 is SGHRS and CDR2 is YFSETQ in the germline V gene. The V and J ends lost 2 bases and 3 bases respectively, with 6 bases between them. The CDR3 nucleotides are TGCGCCAGCAGCTTTGACAGCTACAATGAGCAGTTCTTC. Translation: CASSFDSYNEQFF.

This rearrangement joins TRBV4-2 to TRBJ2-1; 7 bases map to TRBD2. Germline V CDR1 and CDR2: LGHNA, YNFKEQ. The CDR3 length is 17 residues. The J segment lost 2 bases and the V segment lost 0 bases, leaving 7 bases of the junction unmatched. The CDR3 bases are TGTGCCAGCAGCCAAGACGCCCGCGGGAGTACCTACAATGAGCAGTTCTTC. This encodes CASSQDARGSTYNEQFF.

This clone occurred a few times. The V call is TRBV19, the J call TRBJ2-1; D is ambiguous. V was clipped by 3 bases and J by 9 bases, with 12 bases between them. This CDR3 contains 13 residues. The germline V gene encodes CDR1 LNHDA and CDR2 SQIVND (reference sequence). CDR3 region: CASSISGFFEQFF. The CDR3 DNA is TGTGCCAGTAGTATTTCAGGATTTTTTGAGCAGTTCTTC.

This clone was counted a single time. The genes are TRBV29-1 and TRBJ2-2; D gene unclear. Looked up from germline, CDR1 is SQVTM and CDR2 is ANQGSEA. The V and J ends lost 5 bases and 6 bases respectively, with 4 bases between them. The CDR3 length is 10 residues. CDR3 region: CSVYSGELFF. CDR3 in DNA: TGCAGCGTTTACTCCGGGGAGCTGTTTTTT.

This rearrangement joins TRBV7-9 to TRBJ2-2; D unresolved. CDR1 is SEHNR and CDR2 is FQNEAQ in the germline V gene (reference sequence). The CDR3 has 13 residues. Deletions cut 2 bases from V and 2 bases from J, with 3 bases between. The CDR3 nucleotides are TGTGCCAGCAGCTTAAGCAACACCGGGGAGCTGTTTTTT. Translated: CASSLSNTGELFF.

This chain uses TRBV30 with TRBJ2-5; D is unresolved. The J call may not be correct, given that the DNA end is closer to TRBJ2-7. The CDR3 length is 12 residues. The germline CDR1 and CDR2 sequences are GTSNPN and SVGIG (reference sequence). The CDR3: CAWRLVAYEQYF. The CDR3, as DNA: TGTGCCTGGAGGTTGGTTGCCTACGAGCAGTACTTC.

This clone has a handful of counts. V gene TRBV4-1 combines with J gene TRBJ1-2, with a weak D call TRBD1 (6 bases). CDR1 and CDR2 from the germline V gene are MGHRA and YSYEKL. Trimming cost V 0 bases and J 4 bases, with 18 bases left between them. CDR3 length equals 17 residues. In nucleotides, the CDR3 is TGCGCCAGCAGCCAAGATTCGCCGCACAGGGATATCTATGGCTACACCTTC. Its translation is CASSQDSPHRDIYGYTF.

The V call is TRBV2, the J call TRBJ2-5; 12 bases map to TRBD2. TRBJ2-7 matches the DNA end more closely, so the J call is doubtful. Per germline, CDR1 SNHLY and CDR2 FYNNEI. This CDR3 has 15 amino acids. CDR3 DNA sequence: TGTGCCAGCAGACCCACTAGCGGGGGGACCTACGAGCAGTACTTC. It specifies CASRPTSGGTYEQYF.